This T cell receptor (beta chain) derives from a study of blood T cell repertoires in COVID-19. About the research overall: The study drew acute and convalescent COVID-19 samples from the United States, Italy and Spain. PBMCs, B-cell-depleted T cells, or T cells provided the cDNA or gDNA that made up the material.

In the authors' workflow: The assay estimated nucleated cells by amplifying reference gene primers. The repertoire was sequenced with immunoSEQ multiplex PCR; TCRdb's copy has only in-frame clones and lacks some. The DNA gave D and trimming, while V, J and clone size come from that table. The profile covers roughly 100,000 clones, with roughly 90% appearing a single time and about 3.5% taken by the ten largest. Germline CDR1 SNHLY, CDR2 FYNNEI. This CDR3 spans 14 amino acids. Trimming took 5 bases from V and 8 from J; bases not matched to a gene: 9. The J gene is TRBJ1-2, the V gene TRBV2, with 9 bases matching TRBD1. The sequenced material came from peripheral blood. The clonotype was recovered from a woman aged 60-75 years with acute or convalescent COVID-19. The CDR3 sequence: CASSYRQGEDGYTF. CDR3 in DNA: TGTGCCAGCAGTTACAGACAGGGGGAGGACGGCTACACCTTC.